One sample yielded the 21 T cell receptor beta chains listed below, sequenced in a study of cytomegalovirus exposure and HLA in healthy donors. Use of 60 Vbeta and 13 Jbeta primers characterized the PCR. Sequencing was performed with immunoSEQ multiplex PCR; in TCRdb, only in-frame clones are kept and a portion is missing. This sample has about 110,000 clones, with roughly 71% found just once. Material for sequencing was PBMCs. The origin of the receptors is a young man in good health and CMV-seropositive.

The chain joins TRBV18 to TRBJ2-7; 8 nucleotides align to TRBD2. The germline CDR1 and CDR2 sequences are KGHSH and LQKENI. V trimming: 6 bases; J trimming: 2 bases; junction bases outside the gene matches: 12. CDR3 size: 16 residues. The CDR3 DNA reads as TGTGCCAGCTCCGCGGGGGGCAGGGCTATCCCCTACGAGCAGTACGTC. Protein sequence: CASSAGGRAIPYEQYV.

This chain joins TRBV5-6 and TRBJ2-5, with D unclear. Germline lookup yields CDR1 SGHDT and CDR2 YYEEEE. The CDR3 sequence is 14 residues long. V was clipped by 0 bases and J by 7 bases, with 13 bases between them. CDR3 sequence (DNA): TGTGCCAGCAGCTTGGGGGCAAACAGTTGGACCCAGTACTTC. It specifies CASSLGANSWTQYF.

This clone is a singleton in its sample. The chain links TRBV10-1 to TRBJ2-5; 8 nucleotides line up with TRBD1. V lost 5 bases and J lost 4; bases outside the gene matches: 15. The CDR3 consists of 17 residues. Germline assignment: CDR1 WNHNN and CDR2 SYGVQD (reference sequence). Here the CDR3 DNA reads TGCGCCAGCAGTTCCGACAGGGGCAGGAATTTTCGAGAGACCCAGTACTTC. Protein sequence: CASSSDRGRNFRETQYF.

This chain connects TRBV30 to TRBJ1-6; TRBD1 matches 7 bases. V lost 3 bases to trimming and J lost 8 bases; unmatched junction nucleotides: 7. This CDR3 has 14 residues. From germline, CDR1 is GTSNPN and CDR2 SVGIG (reference sequence). DNA of the CDR3: TGTGCCTGGAGCCACGGGCAGGGGGATTCACCCCTCCACTTT. This encodes CAWSHGQGDSPLHF.

The rearrangement joins TRBV6-1 to TRBJ1-4; 7 positions match TRBD1. CDR1 is MNHNS and CDR2 is SASEGT in the germline V gene. V dropped 7 bases and J dropped 8; count of bases not matched to a gene: 10. This CDR3 region has 14 residues. The CDR3 bases are TGTGCCAGCACGTGGTCAGGGGGAAGAGAAAAACTGTTTTTT. Encoded protein: CASTWSGGREKLFF.

V and J are TRBV12-5 and TRBJ2-5; 8 bases line up with TRBD2. The CDR3 sequence is 15 residues long. CDR1 LGHNT and CDR2 FRNRAP come from the germline V gene. Trimming cost V 3 bases and J 1 base; bases outside gene matches: 4. CDR3: CASGFSGDLQETQYF. As DNA, the CDR3 is TGTGCTAGTGGTTTTAGCGGGGACCTCCAAGAGACCCAGTACTTC. The full variable domain, in which reference TRBV12-5 and TRBJ2-5 provide the parts outside the CDR3, is DARVTQTPRHKVTEMGQEVTMRCQPILGHNTVFWYRQTMMQGLELLAYFRNRAPLDDSGMPKDRFSAEMPDATLATLKIQPSEPRDSAVYFCASGFSGDLQETQYFGPGTRLLVL.

This clone was observed a few times. The chain links TRBV5-1 to TRBJ2-3; 10 bases agree with TRBD2. Germline values: CDR1 SGHRS, CDR2 YFSETQ. V dropped 2 bases and J dropped 0; count of bases not matched to a gene: 9. The CDR3 runs 18 residues. CDR3 in amino acids: CASSFDLVGLASTDTQYF. The CDR3, as DNA: TGCGCCAGCAGCTTTGACCTTGTGGGACTAGCGAGCACAGATACGCAGTATTTT.

J is TRBJ2-5 and V is TRBV27, with 8 positions matching TRBD2. The germline CDR1 and CDR2 sequences are MNHEY and SMNVEV (reference sequence). The CDR3 contains 14 residues. V lost 5 bases to trimming and J lost 7 bases; unmatched junction nucleotides: 9. The CDR3 loop is CASSPNTSGGTQYF. The CDR3 bases are TGTGCCAGCAGTCCAAACACTAGCGGCGGGACCCAGTACTTC.

The chain has TRBV19 and TRBJ1-1; 10 bases align to TRBD1. With 6 bases clipped from V and 1 base from J, the junction kept 11 bases outside the gene matches. Germline CDR1 reads LNHDA; CDR2 reads SQIVND (reference sequence). The CDR3 is made up of 17 amino acids. The chain's CDR3 is CASRPSRDRGRNTEAFF. Here the CDR3 DNA reads TGTGCCAGTAGACCCAGCCGGGACAGGGGACGGAACACTGAAGCTTTCTTT.

The chain recombines TRBV6-5 with TRBJ1-6; D is perhaps TRBD1 (6 bases). This CDR3 is 14 amino acids long. Deletions cut 8 bases from V and 8 bases from J, with 16 bases between. In germline, CDR1 is MNHEY, CDR2 SVGAGI. CDR3: CASSNRVRDSPLHF. The CDR3 DNA follows: TGTGCCAGCTCCAACAGGGTGCGAGATTCACCCCTCCACTTT.

The rearrangement uses TRBV6-5 and TRBJ2-2, with a tentative D call TRBD1 (6 bases). This CDR3 has 13 amino acids. The V gene lost 7 bases and the J gene lost 6 bases, with 12 bases spanning the gap. Germline loops: CDR1 MNHEY, CDR2 SVGAGI. CDR3 nucleotide sequence: TGTGCCAGCAATAGAGGACAGTCCGGGGAGCTGTTTTTT. As protein: CASNRGQSGELFF.

By share, this clone counts as medium-sized (0.01 to 0.1%). The chain employs TRBV6-1 and TRBJ2-3; 11 positions match TRBD2. Per germline, CDR1 MNHNS and CDR2 SASEGT. The CDR3 has 15 residues. J lost 4 bases, V lost 2 bases, and 2 bases had no gene match. The CDR3 DNA sequence: TGTGCCAGCAGTGAATTTAGCGGGGGGGCAGATACGCAGTATTTT. Protein product: CASSEFSGGADTQYF.

This CDR3 reads CASSQATRQGRGTEAFF. CDR3 in DNA: TGTGCCAGCAGCCAAGCGACCCGACAGGGTAGGGGCACTGAAGCTTTCTTT. This chain uses TRBV4-2 with TRBJ1-1, with 7 nucleotides matching TRBD1. J lost 4 bases, V lost 1 base, and 12 bases had no gene match. This CDR3 has 17 amino acids. Germline loops: CDR1 LGHNA, CDR2 YNFKEQ.

This chain connects TRBV18 to TRBJ1-6; the match to TRBD1 covers 7 bases. This CDR3 is built from 16 residues. J lost 1 base, V lost 1 base, and 1 base had no gene match. CDR1 is KGHSH, CDR2 LQKENI, per germline. The CDR3 DNA follows: TGTGCCAGCTCACCACAGGGGGCGTCCTATAATTCACCCCTCCACTTT. It is translated as CASSPQGASYNSPLHF.

V gene TRBV5-1 combines with J gene TRBJ2-5; 12 positions agree with TRBD2. Germline-derived CDR1 and CDR2 are SGHRS and YFSETQ. The CDR3 contains 16 residues. The V segment lost 4 bases and the J segment 5 bases; nucleotides outside the gene matches: 9. The CDR3 loop reads CASSPASGGAFETQYF. CDR3 bases: TGCGCCAGCAGCCCAGCTAGCGGGGGGGCCTTTGAGACCCAGTACTTC.

The chain carries TRBV9 and TRBJ2-5; maybe TRBD2 (7 bases). CDR1 SGDLS and CDR2 YYNGEE come from the germline V gene. V dropped 0 bases and J dropped 2 bases, with 20 bases sitting between them. The length of the CDR3 is 18 residues. Here the CDR3 DNA reads TGTGCCAGCAGCGTAGGGGTCCGGTTCCGGGGGGCACAAGAGACCCAGTACTTC. Translated, it gives CASSVGVRFRGAQETQYF.

V and J are TRBV6-5 and TRBJ1-1; 8 bases are shared with TRBD1. The CDR3 runs 15 residues. Germline assignment: CDR1 MNHEY and CDR2 SVGAGI. V trimming: 5 bases; J trimming: 4 bases; junction bases outside the gene matches: 9. CDR3 amino acids: CASSQIQGGTTEAFF. CDR3 nucleotide sequence: TGTGCCAGCAGTCAGATACAGGGGGGGACCACTGAAGCTTTCTTT.

The V and J genes are TRBV5-1 and TRBJ2-5, with TRBD2 as a possible D gene (7 bases). This CDR3 is 14 amino acids long. From germline, CDR1 is SGHRS and CDR2 YFSETQ. Trimming left V 1 base short and J 4 bases short, with 11 bases between. CDR3 nucleotide sequence: TGCGCCAGCAGCTTGAGGCGGGGGCTAGAGACCCAGTACTTC. The encoded protein is CASSLRRGLETQYF.

The rearrangement joins TRBV6-5 to TRBJ1-2; tentatively, D is TRBD1 (6 bases). Trimming shortened V by 4 bases and J by 7 bases, and 13 bases separated the two germline ends. The CDR3 contains 13 residues. Germline V gene data show CDR1 as MNHEY and CDR2 as SVGAGI. The chain's CDR3 is CASSFGGQSGYTF. The DNA of the CDR3 is TGTGCCAGCAGTTTCGGGGGGCAGAGTGGCTACACCTTC.

The chain has TRBV19 and TRBJ1-3; the D is unclear. The CDR3 runs to 16 residues. V shed 6 bases and J shed 2 bases, with 17 bases lying between them. The germline V gene encodes CDR1 LNHDA and CDR2 SQIVND (reference sequence). The CDR3 nucleotides are TGTGCCAGTAGCCCACTCCGGGAGGGAACTGGAAACACCATATATTTT. Its translation is CASSPLREGTGNTIYF. The whole variable domain, remainder taken from reference TRBV19 and TRBJ1-3, is DGGITQSPKYLFRKEGQNVTLSCEQNLNHDAMYWYRQDPGQGLRLIYYSQIVNDFQKGDIAEGYSVSREKKESFPLTVTSAQKNPTAFYLCASSPLREGTGNTIYFGEGSWLTVV.

The chain carries TRBV6-6 and TRBJ2-1; D perhaps matches TRBD2 (6 bases). In germline, CDR1 is MNHNY, CDR2 SVGAGI (reference sequence). The V and J ends lost 2 bases and 9 bases respectively, with 8 bases between them. The length of the CDR3 is 12 residues. As DNA, the CDR3 is TGTGCCAGCAGTTACGCCGGGAGTGAGCAGTTCTTC. This translates into CASSYAGSEQFF.